This T cell receptor (beta chain) is drawn from a study of blood T cell repertoires in COVID-19. Libraries were prepared by immunoSEQ multiplex PCR; TCRdb keeps only in-frame clonotypes and omits some of them. The repertoire holds roughly 24,000 clones, approximately 77% seen once, with roughly 16% in the top ten. V lost 0 bases, J lost 6 bases, and 10 bases stayed unmatched. The CDR3 loop spans 16 amino acids. The germline V gene has CDR1 MGHRA and CDR2 YSYEKL. The rearrangement joins TRBV4-1 to TRBJ1-2, with TRBD1 matching over 7 bases. This clonotype was obtained from a man older than 75 with active or convalescent COVID-19. The sample taken for sequencing was peripheral blood. The CDR3 region has the DNA TGCGCCAGCAGCCAAGATCTCGGACAGGTCGGTCATGGCTACACCTTC. It translates to CASSQDLGQVGHGYTF.